Presented here are 8 T cell receptor beta chains from one specimen sequenced in a study of human T cells and chemical hapten exposure. Time point given: healthy volunteer bleed at 2 weeks. RNA extraction used unfractionated whole blood as the source of total RNA. TCRdb called the RACE reads again in MiXCR, with one record for every CDR3 protein. The repertoire holds 100,000 to 150,000 distinct CDR3 sequences, with approximately 9.5% as singletons. Specimen: whole blood. These receptors were taken from a male donor in good health. Some clones in this sample may be carry-over from other donors' samples.

The chain couples TRBV7-9 to TRBJ2-1, with 8 bases aligning to TRBD2. After removal of 5 bases from V and 12 bases from J, the junction contained 15 bases not matched to a gene. Germline V gives CDR1 SEHNR, CDR2 FQNEAQ (reference sequence). The CDR3 sequence is 15 residues long. CDR3 nucleotides: TGTGCCAGCAGCCCGAGTAGCGGGACTTCCAGGGGGCAGTTCTTC. Encoded protein: CASSPSSGTSRGQFF.

This chain uses TRBV20-1 with TRBJ1-4; D might be TRBD1 (6 bases). CDR1 is DFQATT, CDR2 SNEGSKA, per germline (reference sequence). V shed 0 bases and J shed 4 bases, with 12 bases lying between them. The CDR3 extends over 15 amino acids. CDR3 nucleotides: TGCAGTGCTAGAGAACGGGGGCGTAATAATGAAAAACTGTTTTTT. Protein sequence: CSARERGRNNEKLFF.

This clonotype showed up many times. The CDR3 here is CASSLGGLAYEQFF. The CDR3 DNA sequence: TGTGCCAGCAGTTTAGGAGGACTAGCCTATGAGCAGTTCTTC. This sequence joins TRBV27 and TRBJ2-1; 8 bases align to TRBD2. The CDR3 sequence is 14 residues long. Germline V CDR1 and CDR2: MNHEY, SMNVEV (reference sequence). After removal of 2 bases from V and 8 bases from J, the junction contained 5 bases not matched to a gene.

This clonotype was seen a handful of times. Written as DNA, the CDR3 is TGTGCCAGCAGCTTACAAGCGGGGGGCTCCTACGAGCAGTACTTC. Encoded protein: CASSLQAGGSYEQYF. The chain couples TRBV5-4 to TRBJ2-7; 9 bases match TRBD2. CDR1 is SGHNT and CDR2 is YYREEE in the germline V gene (reference sequence). The CDR3 spans 15 residues. V lost 2 bases to trimming and J lost 0 bases; unmatched junction nucleotides: 3.

The V gene is TRBV7-8, the J gene TRBJ1-5; unclear D gene. CDR1 is SGHVS, CDR2 FQNEAQ, per germline. Trimming took off 1 base at V and 1 base at J, with 8 bases between the two ends. The CDR3 sequence is 15 residues long. CDR3 DNA: TGTGCCAGCAGCTTAGAGTGGGGAAGCAATCAGCCCCAGCATTTT. This translates into CASSLEWGSNQPQHF.

The table lists this clonotype with a few counts. The chain combines TRBV5-1 with TRBJ2-3; D is ambiguous. V was shortened by 7 bases and J by 1 base, with 13 bases between the two germline ends. The germline V gene has CDR1 SGHRS and CDR2 YFSETQ. The CDR3 has 14 residues. CDR3 protein: CASGQYQRTDTQYF. Written as DNA, the CDR3 is TGCGCCAGCGGCCAATACCAGCGCACAGATACGCAGTATTTT.

For this clonotype: This may be a read error: a much more frequent sequence differs by one nucleotide. This CDR3 reads CASSLGTGRETQYF. The CDR3 DNA reads as TGTGCCAGCAGCCTAGGGACAGGCAGAGAGACCCAGTACTTC. This chain links TRBV7-9 with TRBJ2-5, with 8 bases matching TRBD1. Trimming took 5 bases from V and 4 from J; bases not matched to a gene: 6. The germline gives CDR1 SEHNR, CDR2 FQNEAQ (reference sequence). The CDR3 is made up of 14 amino acids.

The chain uses TRBV15 and TRBJ1-1, with D perhaps matching TRBD1 (6 bases). CDR3 length equals 15 residues. Trimming cost V 1 base and J 4 bases, with 13 bases left between them. Germline V CDR1 and CDR2: LNHNV, YYDKDF (reference sequence). The CDR3 reads CATSRGQALGTEAFF. For the CDR3, the DNA is TGTGCCACCAGCAGAGGACAGGCGCTTGGCACTGAAGCTTTCTTT.